Listed below are T cell receptor beta chains from one sample, sequenced in a study of T-cell reconstitution after alpha-beta-depleted transplantation in children. In TCRdb, the PCR reads were re-called with MiXCR into one record per CDR3 protein. Of 540,000 or so distinct CDR3 sequences listed, more than 20% were seen once; the top ten hold roughly an eighth. The sequencing here drew on PBMCs, mostly from graft donor cells, taken 360 days after TCRalphabeta/CD19-depleted stem cell transplant. The receptors were gathered from a boy in the first two years of life who had a stem cell transplant for acute myeloid leukemia, so the T cells may come from the graft donor. Both conserved end residues are part of each CDR3. Each record gives: J gene, V gene, CDR3 protein.

TRBJ1-1,TRBV16,CASSQSGKDSEAFF
TRBJ1-1,TRBV20-1,CSATAPGGGTEAFF
TRBJ1-1,TRBV7-9,CASSPRGVNTEAFF
TRBJ2-3,TRBV4-2,CASTDDRGTDTQYF
TRBJ2-7,TRBV4-3,CASSQDRNYEQYF
TRBJ1-5,TRBV20-1,CSARVQGYQPQHF
TRBJ2-1,TRBV20-1,CSARDQERYNEQFF
TRBJ2-7,TRBV7-2,CASSPPGQGGHEQYF
TRBJ2-7,TRBV20-1,CSARAGPEQYF
TRBJ2-7,TRBV6-5,CASSYRRSYEQYF
TRBJ2-7,TRBV2,CASRLIPTYEQYF
TRBJ1-1,TRBV3-1,CASSLIGQDTEAFF
TRBJ2-3,TRBV9,CASSVDGDTQYF
TRBJ2-7,TRBV7-2,CASRYGTGGFYEQYF
TRBJ2-5,TRBV6-5,CASSFNRGLETQYF
TRBJ2-1,TRBV11-2,CASSLGQGLGQNEQFF
TRBJ1-1,TRBV29-1,CSVYRAGDTEAFF
TRBJ1-1,TRBV29-1,CSVEGDKGTNTEAFF
TRBJ2-1,TRBV12-3/TRBV12-4,CASRDKGTYNEQFF
TRBJ2-3,TRBV7-2,CASSGYASGTDTQYF
TRBJ2-5,TRBV20-1,CSARARQTQETQYF
TRBJ1-2,TRBV12-3/TRBV12-4,CASSLNGGGGGYTF
TRBJ1-5,TRBV6-1,CASIVTGSNQPQHF
TRBJ1-5,TRBV7-2,CASSVLGQYQPQHF
TRBJ2-7,TRBV20-1,CSARDRTESSYEQYF
TRBJ2-3,TRBV29-1,CSVRRRLQVTDTQYF
TRBJ2-1,TRBV25-1,CASSASTENNEQFF
TRBJ1-1,TRBV27,CASSWGSNTEAFF
TRBJ1-5,TRBV7-8,CASSKRIRGMGNQPQHF
TRBJ1-1,TRBV20-1,CSARDLGPGRNTEAFF
TRBJ1-1,TRBV12-3/TRBV12-4,CASSLVGVGRAEAFF
TRBJ1-1,TRBV6-1,CASSFTYRDATEAFF
TRBJ2-4,TRBV18,CASSPWTDSLAKNIQYF
TRBJ2-3,TRBV20-1,CSARSPRPGTGESTDTQYF
TRBJ2-5,TRBV20-1,CSARALYSGTSEQETQYF
TRBJ2-1,TRBV7-2,CASSLKMAGGPLNEQFF
TRBJ2-4,TRBV12-3/TRBV12-4,CASSPQGLENIQYF
TRBJ2-1,TRBV5-5,CASSLDGVLRDEQFF
TRBJ2-5,TRBV12-3/TRBV12-4,CASTKRAGGIQETQYF
TRBJ2-1,TRBV7-9,CASSFPFNEQFF
TRBJ2-1,TRBV7-9,CASSLRQINEQFF